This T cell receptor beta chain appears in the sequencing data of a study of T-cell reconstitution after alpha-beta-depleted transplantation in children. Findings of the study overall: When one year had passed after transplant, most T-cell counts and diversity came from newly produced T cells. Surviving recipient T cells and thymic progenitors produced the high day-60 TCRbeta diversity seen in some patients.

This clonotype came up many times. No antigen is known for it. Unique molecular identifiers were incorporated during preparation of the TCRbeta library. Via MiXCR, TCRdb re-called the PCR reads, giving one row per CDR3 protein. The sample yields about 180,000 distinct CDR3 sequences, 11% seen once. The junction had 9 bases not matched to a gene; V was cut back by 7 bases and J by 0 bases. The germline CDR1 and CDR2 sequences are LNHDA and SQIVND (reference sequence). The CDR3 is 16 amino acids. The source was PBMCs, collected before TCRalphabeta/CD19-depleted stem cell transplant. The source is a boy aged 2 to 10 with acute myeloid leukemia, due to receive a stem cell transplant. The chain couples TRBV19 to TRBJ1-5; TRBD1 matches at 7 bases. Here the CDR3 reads CASNWDSSYSNQPQHF. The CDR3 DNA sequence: TGTGCCAGTAACTGGGACAGCAGTTATAGCAATCAGCCCCAGCATTTT. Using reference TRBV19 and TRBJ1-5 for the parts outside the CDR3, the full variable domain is DGGITQSPKYLFRKEGQNVTLSCEQNLNHDAMYWYRQDPGQGLRLIYYSQIVNDFQKGDIAEGYSVSREKKESFPLTVTSAQKNPTAFYLCASNWDSSYSNQPQHFGDGTRLSIL.